This entry lists 19 T cell receptor beta chains sequenced from one sample in a study of OX40 agonist ivuxolimab in advanced cancers. The data were produced by immunoSEQ multiplex PCR, yet TCRdb's version contains in-frame clones alone and is incomplete. The sample carries roughly 50,000 clones, approximately 90% recorded once. Sequences were derived from CD4+ or CD8+ T cells sorted from blood, sampled in a trial of the OX40 agonist ivuxolimab. The source of these receptors is an adult with an advanced solid tumor such as melanoma, head and neck, liver or kidney cancer.

The genes are TRBV5-6 and TRBJ2-5; D is uncertain. This CDR3 has 13 residues. The V end lost 4 bases, the J end lost 1 base, and 8 bases lay between the germline ends. CDR1 SGHDT and CDR2 YYEEEE come from the germline V gene. The CDR3 reads CASSPRAQETQYF. The CDR3 DNA follows: TGTGCCAGCAGCCCGCGAGCCCAAGAGACCCAGTACTTC.

The chain uses TRBV10-1 and TRBJ1-2; weak D call: TRBD1 (6 bases). Trimming shortened V by 6 bases and J by 3 bases, and 8 bases separated the two germline ends. Per the germline V gene, CDR1 is WNHNN and CDR2 is SYGVQD (reference sequence). This CDR3 contains 12 residues. The CDR3, as DNA: TGCGCCAGCAGCAGGGGACACTATGGCTACACCTTC. This translates into CASSRGHYGYTF.

V and J are TRBV7-9 and TRBJ2-3; 7 bases fit TRBD2. The length of the CDR3 is 15 residues. J lost 2 bases, V lost 2 bases, and 4 bases had no gene match. Germline loops: CDR1 SEHNR, CDR2 FQNEAQ (reference sequence). The chain's CDR3 is CASSLRRDYTDTQYF. The DNA for the CDR3 is TGTGCCAGCAGCTTACGACGGGACTACACAGATACGCAGTATTTT.

This sequence joins TRBV2 and TRBJ1-5; D remains unclear. The V gene lost 7 bases and the J gene lost 2 bases, with 9 bases spanning the gap. The germline gives CDR1 SNHLY, CDR2 FYNNEI. This CDR3 is 13 amino acids long. The DNA for the CDR3 is TGTGCCAGCACCGACACTGGCAATCAGCCCCAGCATTTT. This sequence encodes CASTDTGNQPQHF.

V gene TRBV21-1 combines with J gene TRBJ2-7; no DNA check was done on the table's D call, TRBD1. TRBV21-1 is a pseudogene locus. This CDR3 contains 14 residues. The CDR3 DNA is TGTGCCAGCAAAGTAAGGACAGGGGCCTACGAGCAGTACTTC. Translated: CASKVRTGAYEQYF.

The chain links TRBV5-1 to TRBJ2-7, with 9 bases lining up with TRBD1. This CDR3 comprises 15 residues. Germline V gene lookup returns CDR1 SGHRS and CDR2 YFSETQ. Trimming took 3 bases from V and 1 from J; bases not matched to a gene: 5. CDR3 residues: CASSSTGGASYEQYF. CDR3 DNA: TGCGCCAGCAGCTCCACAGGGGGCGCATCCTACGAGCAGTACTTC.

The chain has TRBV28 and TRBJ2-1; TRBD2 aligns across 15 bases. Germline V gene data show CDR1 as MDHEN and CDR2 as SYDVKM. The V gene end was trimmed by 5 bases and the J gene end by 8 bases; junction bases not matched to a gene: 13. The CDR3 runs 18 residues. CDR3 sequence (DNA): TGTGCCAGCAGTCTGCCGGGACTAGCGGGAGGATGGGGCCATGAGCAGTTCTTC. Protein product: CASSLPGLAGGWGHEQFF.

The chain is built from TRBV6-6 and TRBJ2-2; D uncertain. Trimming took 2 bases from V and 4 from J, leaving 14 bases between them. The CDR3 totals 16 residues. Germline assignment: CDR1 MNHNY and CDR2 SVGAGI (reference sequence). CDR3 region: CASSYGVRRGTGELFF. CDR3 sequence (DNA): TGTGCCAGCAGTTACGGCGTCAGGCGAGGCACCGGGGAGCTGTTTTTT.

In nucleotides, the CDR3 is TGTGCCACCAGCAGAGTAGGGACAGGGAATTACGAGCAGTACTTC. Translation gives CATSRVGTGNYEQYF. The rearrangement uses TRBV15 and TRBJ2-7; 9 positions match TRBD1. Germline V gene lookup returns CDR1 LNHNV and CDR2 YYDKDF (reference sequence). The junction had 5 bases not matched to a gene; V was cut back by 1 base and J by 4 bases. The CDR3 runs to 15 residues.

By share, this clone counts as medium-sized (0.01 to 0.1%). This chain links TRBV5-6 with TRBJ1-1; tentatively, D is TRBD1 (5 bases). The CDR3 contains 14 residues. V shed 0 bases and J shed 4 bases, with 10 bases lying between them. Germline assignment: CDR1 SGHDT and CDR2 YYEEEE. CDR3 nucleotides: TGTGCCAGCAGCTTGGGAGGACACGTCACTGAAGCTTTCTTT. Translating gives CASSLGGHVTEAFF.

V usage is TRBV6-5 and J usage is TRBJ1-2; D is uncertain. V lost 7 bases and J lost 6, with 6 bases in between. This CDR3 spans 10 amino acids. Germline V lookup: CDR1 MNHEY, CDR2 SVGAGI. CDR3 protein: CASKPHGYTF. In DNA, the CDR3 is TGTGCCAGCAAACCACATGGCTACACCTTC.

This chain links TRBV7-9 with TRBJ1-1; TRBD1 agrees at 8 bases. V dropped 5 bases and J dropped 9; count of bases not matched to a gene: 14. Germline values: CDR1 SEHNR, CDR2 FQNEAQ (reference sequence). The CDR3 is 15 residues long. The CDR3 loop is CASSPGQGETTQAFF. CDR3 DNA: TGTGCCAGCAGCCCAGGACAGGGAGAGACAACCCAAGCTTTCTTT.

This chain connects TRBV2 to TRBJ1-2; D remains ambiguous. Trimming shortened V by 6 bases and J by 4 bases, and 9 bases separated the two germline ends. The germline gives CDR1 SNHLY, CDR2 FYNNEI. CDR3 length: 12 residues. CDR3 sequence reads: CASSAASYGYTF. Written as DNA, the CDR3 is TGTGCCAGCAGCGCGGCCTCCTATGGCTACACCTTC.

The chain uses TRBV5-6 and TRBJ2-5; 9 bases align to TRBD2. Germline V gene sequence: CDR1 SGHDT, CDR2 YYEEEE. The CDR3 runs 15 residues. Trimming at V came to 4 bases and at J to 5 bases, leaving 9 bases not matched to a gene. The CDR3 sequence is CASSDLRGGWETQYF. CDR3 in DNA: TGTGCCAGCAGCGACCTGCGGGGGGGCTGGGAGACCCAGTACTTC. Complete variable domain (other parts from reference TRBV5-6 and TRBJ2-5): DAGVTQSPTHLIKTRGQQVTLRCSPKSGHDTVSWYQQALGQGPQFIFQYYEEEERQRGNFPDRFSGHQFPNYSSELNVNALLLGDSALYLCASSDLRGGWETQYFGPGTRLLVL.

This chain uses TRBV5-1 with TRBJ2-3; D is undetermined. CDR1 is SGHRS and CDR2 is YFSETQ in the germline V gene. V was cut by 1 base and J by 4 bases, with 10 bases left in between. The CDR3 extends over 14 amino acids. The CDR3 DNA is TGCGCCAGCAGCTTGAGGGTTGTCGCAGATACGCAGTATTTT. The encoded protein is CASSLRVVADTQYF.

The rearrangement links TRBV18 to TRBJ2-5, with TRBD2 identical over 8 bases. Germline values: CDR1 KGHSH, CDR2 LQKENI. CDR3 length: 15 amino acids. V gave up 0 bases and J gave up 2 bases; unmatched junction bases: 2. CDR3 in DNA: TGTGCCAGCTCACCACCGGGCGGGAGGCAAGAGACCCAGTACTTC. Translating it yields CASSPPGGRQETQYF. Combining the CDR3 with reference TRBV18 and TRBJ2-5 gives the whole variable domain NAGVMQNPRHLVRRRGQEARLRCSPMKGHSHVYWYRQLPEEGLKFMVYLQKENIIDESGMPKERFSAEFPKEGPSILRIQQVVRGDSAAYFCASSPPGGRQETQYFGPGTRLLVL.

The V call is TRBV7-6, the J call TRBJ1-1; D unresolved. Germline loops: CDR1 SGHVS, CDR2 FNYEAQ. The CDR3 is 15 residues long. V was clipped by 1 base and J by 4 bases, with 13 bases between them. In DNA form, the CDR3 reads TGTGCCAGCAGCTTAGATCTGGGCAGGAGCACTGAAGCTTTCTTT. Protein sequence: CASSLDLGRSTEAFF.

This clone was observed a single time. The genes are TRBV19 and TRBJ2-1; 13 positions agree with TRBD2. CDR1 and CDR2 (germline): LNHDA, SQIVND (reference sequence). V lost 10 bases to trimming and J lost 7 bases; unmatched junction nucleotides: 7. The CDR3 has 14 amino acids. CDR3 region: CATKGLAGRNEQFF. The CDR3 coding sequence is TGTGCCACCAAGGGACTAGCGGGAAGGAATGAGCAGTTCTTC.

V usage is TRBV5-5 and J usage is TRBJ2-5, with 16 positions matching TRBD2. V lost 4 bases to trimming and J lost 5 bases; unmatched junction nucleotides: 5. The CDR3 runs to 16 residues. Germline loops: CDR1 SGHKS, CDR2 YYEKEE (reference sequence). CDR3 in DNA: TGTGCCAGCAGCGTGGGACTAGCGGGAGGGCCGGAGACCCAGTACTTC. It translates to CASSVGLAGGPETQYF.